What follows are 25 T cell receptor beta chains derived from one specimen sequenced in a study of cytomegalovirus exposure and HLA in healthy donors (TCRdb year 2017). Library creation used the immunoSEQ multiplex PCR assay. For the multiplex PCR, a mixture combining 60 forward primers for TCR Vbeta segments and 13 reverse primers for TCR Jbeta segments was used. TCRdb mirrors the immuneACCESS table, restricted to in-frame sequences. Some clones are absent from its copies; in checked studies, under half trace to an unresolved V gene, and the reason for the others is unknown. For this sample there are 100,000 to 120,000 clones; about 80% appear just once. The ten most abundant clones make up about 7.5% of the sample. Sequencing used PBMCs. The receptor source for this set is a man aged 40-49 years in good health and CMV-seropositive.

The V gene is TRBV10-3, the J gene TRBJ2-7; TRBD1 matches 8 bases. The CDR3 covers 13 residues. Trimming at V came to 8 bases and at J to 3 bases, leaving 6 bases not matched to a gene. Germline CDR1 ENHRY, CDR2 SYGVKD. CDR3 amino acids: CAIHPGQGYEQYF. CDR3 DNA sequence: TGTGCCATCCACCCTGGACAGGGCTACGAGCAGTACTTC.

As concerns this clone: Other DNA sequences of this sample code for an identical CDR3. The chain links TRBV27 to TRBJ1-2; maybe TRBD1 (5 bases). From germline, CDR1 is MNHEY and CDR2 SMNVEV (reference sequence). The CDR3 length is 16 residues. The V end was cut by 5 bases, the J end by 1 base, with 17 bases between. The DNA of the CDR3 is TGTGCCAGCAGTGATCTAGACAGACCCCATAACTATGGCTACACCTTC. Protein sequence: CASSDLDRPHNYGYTF.

This clone occurred once. The gene calls are TRBV9 and TRBJ1-4; D is ambiguous. This CDR3 comprises 15 residues. In germline, CDR1 is SGDLS, CDR2 YYNGEE. Trimming took off 0 bases at V and 1 base at J, with 7 bases between the two ends. This CDR3 is CASSVGGETNEKLFF. The CDR3 DNA reads as TGTGCCAGCAGCGTAGGAGGAGAAACTAATGAAAAACTGTTTTTT.

This clone was observed a few times. The chain uses TRBV11-2 and TRBJ1-3, with D maybe TRBD1 (6 bases). This CDR3 region has 14 residues. The germline V gene encodes CDR1 SGHAT and CDR2 FQNNGV. V dropped 5 bases and J dropped 4 bases, with 12 bases sitting between them. The CDR3 DNA reads as TGTGCCAGCAGCACAAACAGGGCCGGAAACACCATATATTTT. As protein: CASSTNRAGNTIYF.

The chain is built from TRBV2 and TRBJ1-5; D may be TRBD1 (6 bases). CDR3 length: 15 residues. V shed 7 bases and J shed 3 bases, with 16 bases lying between them. The germline gives CDR1 SNHLY, CDR2 FYNNEI. The CDR3 DNA sequence: TGTGCCAGCACCCCACATGAGGGGGTCAATCAGCCCCAGCATTTT. Translation gives CASTPHEGVNQPQHF.

V usage is TRBV19 and J usage is TRBJ1-4; 10 bases match TRBD1. The CDR3 consists of 14 residues. Unmatched junction bases numbered 5, after V lost 7 bases and J lost 6 bases. Germline V gene sequence: CDR1 LNHDA, CDR2 SQIVND (reference sequence). In DNA, the CDR3 is TGTGCCAGTACCCCGACAGGGGGCCATGAAAAACTGTTTTTT. Translating it yields CASTPTGGHEKLFF.

The rearrangement joins TRBV7-9 to TRBJ1-2; D is uncertain. CDR3 length equals 16 residues. V was trimmed by 2 bases and J by 8 bases, leaving 21 bases between them. Germline CDR1 SEHNR, CDR2 FQNEAQ (reference sequence). The CDR3 DNA follows: TGTGCCAGCAGCTTACTACGACCGGGCCAAGAGGGAGGCTACACCTTC. Translation: CASSLLRPGQEGGYTF. Supplemented by reference TRBV7-9 and TRBJ1-2, the full variable domain reads DTGVSQNPRHKITKRGQNVTFRCDPISEHNRLYWYRQTLGQGPEFLTYFQNEAQLEKSRLLSDRFSAERPKGSFSTLEIQRTEQGDSAMYLCASSLLRPGQEGGYTFGSGTRLTVV.

The chain couples TRBV7-3 to TRBJ1-2; tentatively, D is TRBD1 (5 bases). Germline assignment: CDR1 SGHTA and CDR2 FQGTGA. There are 13 residues in the CDR3. V lost 0 bases, J lost 7 bases, and 9 bases lay in between. The CDR3 DNA sequence: TGTGCCAGCAGCTTAACGGGGGGATTTGGCTACACCTTC. It is translated as CASSLTGGFGYTF.

This clone turned up a few times. The rearrangement links TRBV11-3 to TRBJ2-5, with 11 bases identical to TRBD2. The CDR3 runs to 15 residues. V was pared by 4 bases and J by 3 bases, with 4 bases of the junction left unmatched. CDR1 and CDR2 from the germline V gene are SGHNT and YENEEA. The DNA for the CDR3 is TGTGCCAGCAGCTCCCCACTAGCGGGAGAAGAGACCCAGTACTTC. It specifies CASSSPLAGEETQYF.

This chain uses TRBV20-1 with TRBJ1-1; D remains ambiguous. V lost 5 bases and J lost 8, with 12 bases in between. Germline CDR1 DFQATT, CDR2 SNEGSKA (reference sequence). The CDR3 is made up of 11 amino acids. CDR3 DNA sequence: TGCAGTGCTTCCCTTGAGGGCGAAGCTTTCTTT. It codes for CSASLEGEAFF.

The chain's CDR3 is CASSRFTGEETQYF. Written as DNA, the CDR3 is TGTGCCAGCTCACGTTTTACCGGGGAAGAGACCCAGTACTTC. This sequence joins TRBV18 and TRBJ2-5; weak D call: TRBD2 (5 bases). V was pared by 4 bases and J by 3 bases, with 12 bases between. The CDR3 loop spans 14 amino acids. Germline assignment: CDR1 KGHSH and CDR2 LQKENI.

V usage is TRBV28 and J usage is TRBJ1-1, with D possibly matching TRBD1 (5 bases). The germline CDR1 and CDR2 sequences are MDHEN and SYDVKM. V lost 1 base, J lost 0 bases, and 18 bases lay in between. This CDR3 region has 18 residues. CDR3 loop: CASSLSGPGRRVNTEAFF. DNA of the CDR3: TGTGCCAGCAGTTTATCGGGGCCCGGGAGAAGGGTGAACACTGAAGCTTTCTTT.

The V and J genes are TRBV30 and TRBJ2-3; 7 nucleotides match TRBD2. Trimming cost V 0 bases and J 1 base; bases outside gene matches: 13. The CDR3 runs 18 residues. Germline loops: CDR1 GTSNPN, CDR2 SVGIG (reference sequence). CDR3 residues: CAWSVWRISGSGTDTQYF. CDR3 DNA sequence: TGTGCCTGGAGTGTATGGCGAATTAGCGGGTCGGGCACAGATACGCAGTATTTT.

V usage is TRBV9 and J usage is TRBJ2-1, with TRBD2 as a possible D gene (5 bases). Trimming pared 0 bases from V and 4 bases from J, leaving 14 bases between. The germline gives CDR1 SGDLS, CDR2 YYNGEE. The CDR3 is 16 amino acids. CDR3 protein: CASSVAPHSAYNEQFF. In nucleotides, the CDR3 is TGTGCCAGCAGCGTAGCTCCCCATAGCGCATACAATGAGCAGTTCTTC.

The gene calls are TRBV19 and TRBJ2-1; 10 bases are shared with TRBD2. V dropped 3 bases and J dropped 0; count of bases not matched to a gene: 2. The CDR3 has 16 amino acids. From germline, CDR1 is LNHDA and CDR2 SQIVND (reference sequence). CDR3 sequence reads: CASSMTSGYSYNEQFF. CDR3 nucleotides: TGTGCCAGTAGTATGACTAGCGGGTACTCCTACAATGAGCAGTTCTTC. The full variable domain, rest sourced from reference TRBV19 and TRBJ2-1, is DGGITQSPKYLFRKEGQNVTLSCEQNLNHDAMYWYRQDPGQGLRLIYYSQIVNDFQKGDIAEGYSVSREKKESFPLTVTSAQKNPTAFYLCASSMTSGYSYNEQFFGPGTRLTVL.

This clone was found once. The V and J genes are TRBV5-4 and TRBJ2-7; D possibly corresponds to TRBD2 (6 bases). With 3 bases removed from V and 4 bases from J, the gap between germline ends came to 14 bases. This CDR3 is 14 amino acids long. Per germline, CDR1 SGHNT and CDR2 YYREEE (reference sequence). CDR3 protein: CASSSPAGGYEQYF. For the CDR3, the DNA is TGTGCCAGCAGCTCCCCGGCCGGGGGATACGAGCAGTACTTC.

Only one count was recorded for this clone. The J gene is TRBJ2-3, the V gene TRBV19; TRBD1 might be the D (5 bases). V was pared by 10 bases and J by 1 base, with 12 bases between. CDR3 size: 13 residues. The germline gives CDR1 LNHDA, CDR2 SQIVND (reference sequence). The CDR3 is CATEVRGTDTQYF. The CDR3 region has the DNA TGTGCCACCGAGGTCAGGGGCACAGATACGCAGTATTTT.

Details on this clone: A junction boundary mismatches the germline segment, possibly from a read error. The V gene is TRBV7-2, the J gene TRBJ2-6; possible D gene TRBD1, 6 bases. In germline, CDR1 is SGHTA, CDR2 FQGNSA. The CDR3 runs 17 residues. The CDR3 spells CASSLPTGGTGANGLTF. CDR3 DNA sequence: TGTGCCAGCAGCTTACCGACAGGAGGCACTGGGGCCAACGGCCTGACTTTC.

The chain carries TRBV30 and TRBJ2-1, with 7 bases fitting TRBD2. The V segment lost 2 bases and the J segment 5 bases; nucleotides outside the gene matches: 6. This CDR3 contains 14 residues. CDR1 and CDR2 from the germline V gene are GTSNPN and SVGIG (reference sequence). For the CDR3, the DNA is TGTGCCTGGAGTAGTTCTAGCGGCCACAATGAGCAGTTCTTC. Translating gives CAWSSSSGHNEQFF.

The rearrangement links TRBV30 to TRBJ2-5, with D possibly matching TRBD1 (5 bases). The CDR3 is 13 amino acids. Looked up from germline, CDR1 is GTSNPN and CDR2 is SVGIG (reference sequence). Trimming left V 0 bases short and J 4 bases short, with 9 bases between. The CDR3, as DNA: TGTGCCTGGAGTGTAGGGGTGGGAGAGACCCAGTACTTC. It is translated as CAWSVGVGETQYF.

The chain couples TRBV9 to TRBJ2-1; TRBD1 matches at 10 bases. The CDR3 has 17 residues. V shed 4 bases, J shed 5 bases, and the junction held 12 bases outside the gene matches. Germline CDR1 is SGDLS and CDR2 is YYNGEE. The CDR3 sequence: CASSRRDRGERNNEQFF. The CDR3 DNA reads TGTGCCAGCAGCCGCCGGGACAGGGGCGAAAGAAACAATGAGCAGTTCTTC. Full variable domain (missing parts from reference TRBV9 and TRBJ2-1): DSGVTQTPKHLITATGQRVTLRCSPRSGDLSVYWYQQSLDQGLQFLIQYYNGEERAKGNILERFSAQQFPDLHSELNLSSLELGDSALYFCASSRRDRGERNNEQFFGPGTRLTVL.

The chain has TRBV7-2 and TRBJ2-7; D might be TRBD1 (6 bases). The germline V gene has CDR1 SGHTA and CDR2 FQGNSA. V was cut by 1 base and J by 6 bases, with 10 bases left in between. This CDR3 spans 13 amino acids. CDR3 residues: CASSLDRVVEQYF. The CDR3 nucleotides are TGTGCCAGCAGCTTAGACAGGGTAGTCGAGCAGTACTTC.

The chain joins TRBV5-8 to TRBJ2-1; 9 bases are a match to TRBD2. The CDR3 sequence is 15 residues long. V lost 0 bases to trimming and J lost 3 bases; unmatched junction nucleotides: 1. Looked up from germline, CDR1 is SGHTS and CDR2 is YDEGEE. CDR3 bases: TGTGCCAGCAGCTTGGCTAGCGGGGTCTACAATGAGCAGTTCTTC. Amino acid sequence: CASSLASGVYNEQFF.

The rearrangement uses TRBV27 and TRBJ2-2; 7 bases are shared with TRBD1. V shed 8 bases and J 5 bases; nucleotides not matched to a gene: 5. CDR3 length: 13 residues. Germline loops: CDR1 MNHEY, CDR2 SMNVEV (reference sequence). The CDR3 DNA is TGTGCCAGCTCGAGGGGGCTTACCGGGGAGCTGTTTTTT. Translation: CASSRGLTGELFF.

The chain combines TRBV21-1 with TRBJ1-1; the DNA was not used to check the table's D call, TRBD1. TRBV21-1 is a known pseudogene. This CDR3 region has 18 residues. The CDR3 coding sequence is TGTGCCAGCAGCAAATTTAGGCAGGGGGTTAATGTAAACACTGAAGCTTTCTTT. It encodes CASSKFRQGVNVNTEAFF.